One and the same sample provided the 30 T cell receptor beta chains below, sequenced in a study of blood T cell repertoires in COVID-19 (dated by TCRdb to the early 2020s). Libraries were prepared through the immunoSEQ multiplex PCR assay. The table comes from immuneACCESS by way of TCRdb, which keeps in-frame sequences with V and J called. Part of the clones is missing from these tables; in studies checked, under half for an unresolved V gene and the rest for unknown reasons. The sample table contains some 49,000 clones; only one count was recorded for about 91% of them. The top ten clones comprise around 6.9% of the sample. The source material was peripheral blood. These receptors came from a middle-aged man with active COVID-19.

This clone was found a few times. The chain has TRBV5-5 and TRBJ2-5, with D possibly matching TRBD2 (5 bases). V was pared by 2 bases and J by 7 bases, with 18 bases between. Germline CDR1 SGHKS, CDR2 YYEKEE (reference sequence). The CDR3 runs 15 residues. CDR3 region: CASSFGPRDPGTQYF. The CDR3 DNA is TGTGCCAGCAGCTTCGGACCTCGGGATCCGGGGACCCAGTACTTC.

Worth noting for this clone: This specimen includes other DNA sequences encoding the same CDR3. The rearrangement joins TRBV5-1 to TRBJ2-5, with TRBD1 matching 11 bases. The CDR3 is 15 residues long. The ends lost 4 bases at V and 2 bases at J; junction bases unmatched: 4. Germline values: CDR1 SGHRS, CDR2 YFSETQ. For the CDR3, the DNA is TGCGCCAGCAGCGGAGGGACAGGGGGTCAAGAGACCCAGTACTTC. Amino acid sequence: CASSGGTGGQETQYF.

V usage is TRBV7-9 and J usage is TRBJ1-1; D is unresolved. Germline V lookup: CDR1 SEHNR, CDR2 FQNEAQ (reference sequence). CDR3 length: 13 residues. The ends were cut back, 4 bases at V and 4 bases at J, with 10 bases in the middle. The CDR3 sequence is CASSSPPGTEAFF. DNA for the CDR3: TGTGCCAGCAGCTCCCCGCCCGGCACTGAAGCTTTCTTT. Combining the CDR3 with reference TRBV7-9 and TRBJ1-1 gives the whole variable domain DTGVSQNPRHKITKRGQNVTFRCDPISEHNRLYWYRQTLGQGPEFLTYFQNEAQLEKSRLLSDRFSAERPKGSFSTLEIQRTEQGDSAMYLCASSSPPGTEAFFGQGTRLTVV.

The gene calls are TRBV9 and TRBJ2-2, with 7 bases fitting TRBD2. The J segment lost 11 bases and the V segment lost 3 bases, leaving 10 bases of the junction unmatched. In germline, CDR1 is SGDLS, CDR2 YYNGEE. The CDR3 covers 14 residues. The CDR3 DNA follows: TGTGCCAGCAGCGCGGCCGGGAGGACGCGAGAGCTGTTTTTT. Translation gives CASSAAGRTRELFF.

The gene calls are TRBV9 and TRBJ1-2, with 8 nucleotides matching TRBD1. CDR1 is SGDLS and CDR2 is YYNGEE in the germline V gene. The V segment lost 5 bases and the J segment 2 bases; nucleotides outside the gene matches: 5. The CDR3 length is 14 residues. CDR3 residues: CASSGQGSNYGYTF. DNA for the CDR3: TGTGCCAGCAGTGGACAGGGTTCAAACTATGGCTACACCTTC.

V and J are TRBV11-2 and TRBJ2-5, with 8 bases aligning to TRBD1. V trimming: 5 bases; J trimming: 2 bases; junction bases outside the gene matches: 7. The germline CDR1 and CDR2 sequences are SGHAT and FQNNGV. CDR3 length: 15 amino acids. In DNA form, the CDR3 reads TGTGCCAGCAGCAGTACCAGGGGGCCTCAAGAGACCCAGTACTTC. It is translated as CASSSTRGPQETQYF.

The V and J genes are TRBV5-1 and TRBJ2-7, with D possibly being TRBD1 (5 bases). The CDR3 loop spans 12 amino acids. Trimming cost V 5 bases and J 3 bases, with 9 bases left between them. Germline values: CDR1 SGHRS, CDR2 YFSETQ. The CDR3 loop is CASRRDSYEQYF. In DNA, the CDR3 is TGCGCCAGCAGACGCGACAGCTACGAGCAGTACTTC.

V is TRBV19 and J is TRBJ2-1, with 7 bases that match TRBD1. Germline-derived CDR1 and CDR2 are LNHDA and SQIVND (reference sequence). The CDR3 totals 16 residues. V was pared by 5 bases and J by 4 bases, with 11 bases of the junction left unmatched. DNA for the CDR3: TGTGCCAGTAGTTCAACCGACAGGGAACTTTACAATGAGCAGTTCTTC. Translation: CASSSTDRELYNEQFF.

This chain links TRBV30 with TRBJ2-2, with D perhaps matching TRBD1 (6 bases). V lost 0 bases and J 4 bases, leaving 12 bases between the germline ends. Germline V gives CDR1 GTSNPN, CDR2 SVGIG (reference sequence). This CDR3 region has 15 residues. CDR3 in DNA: TGTGCCTGGAGTGTAGGGACACTTTCCACCGGGGAGCTGTTTTTT. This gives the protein CAWSVGTLSTGELFF.

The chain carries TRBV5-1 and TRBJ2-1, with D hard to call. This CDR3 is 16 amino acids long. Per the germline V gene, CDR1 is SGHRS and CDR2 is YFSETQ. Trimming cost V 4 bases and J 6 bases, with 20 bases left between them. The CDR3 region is CASSRLESLSGNEQFF. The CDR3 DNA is TGCGCCAGCAGCCGACTCGAGTCTCTCTCGGGCAATGAGCAGTTCTTC.

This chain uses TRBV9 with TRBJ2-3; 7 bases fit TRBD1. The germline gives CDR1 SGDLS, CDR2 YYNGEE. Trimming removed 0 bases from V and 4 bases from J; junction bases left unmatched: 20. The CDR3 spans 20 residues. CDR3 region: CASSVEGRPTRGSEADTQYF. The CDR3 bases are TGTGCCAGCAGCGTAGAAGGCCGACCTACCAGGGGGTCTGAGGCAGATACGCAGTATTTT.

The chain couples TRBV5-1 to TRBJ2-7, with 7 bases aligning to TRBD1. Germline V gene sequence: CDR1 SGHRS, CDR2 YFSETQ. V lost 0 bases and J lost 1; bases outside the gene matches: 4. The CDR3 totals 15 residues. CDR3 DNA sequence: TGCGCCAGCAGCTTGGAGGGGGCACGTTCCTACGAGCAGTACTTC. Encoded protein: CASSLEGARSYEQYF.

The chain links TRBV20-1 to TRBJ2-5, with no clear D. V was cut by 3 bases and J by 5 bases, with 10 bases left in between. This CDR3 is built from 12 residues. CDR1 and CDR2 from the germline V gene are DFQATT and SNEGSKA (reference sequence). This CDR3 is CSASPRFETQYF. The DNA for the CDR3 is TGCAGTGCTAGTCCCAGATTTGAGACCCAGTACTTC.

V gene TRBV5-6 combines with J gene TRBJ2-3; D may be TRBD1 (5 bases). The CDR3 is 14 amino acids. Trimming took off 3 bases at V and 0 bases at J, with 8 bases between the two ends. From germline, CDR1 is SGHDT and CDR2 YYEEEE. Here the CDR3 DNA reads TGTGCCAGCAGCTGGCAGGGAAGCACAGATACGCAGTATTTT. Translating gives CASSWQGSTDTQYF.

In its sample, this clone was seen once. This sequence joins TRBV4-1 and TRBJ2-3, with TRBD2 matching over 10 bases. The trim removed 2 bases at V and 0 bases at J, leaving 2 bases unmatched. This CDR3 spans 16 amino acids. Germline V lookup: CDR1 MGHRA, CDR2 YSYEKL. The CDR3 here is CASSQHSGRSTDTQYF. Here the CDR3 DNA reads TGCGCCAGCAGCCAACATAGCGGGAGGAGCACAGATACGCAGTATTTT.

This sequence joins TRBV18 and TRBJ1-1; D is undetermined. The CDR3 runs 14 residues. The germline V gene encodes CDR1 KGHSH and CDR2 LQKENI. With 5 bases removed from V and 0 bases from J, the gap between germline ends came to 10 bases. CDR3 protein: CASSSVTVNTEAFF. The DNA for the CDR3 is TGTGCCAGCTCATCTGTTACGGTGAACACTGAAGCTTTCTTT.

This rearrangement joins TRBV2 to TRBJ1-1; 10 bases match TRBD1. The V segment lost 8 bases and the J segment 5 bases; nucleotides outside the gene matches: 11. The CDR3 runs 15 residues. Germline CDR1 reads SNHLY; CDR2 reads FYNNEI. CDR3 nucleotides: TGTGCCAGCCGGCTTGAGGGACAGGGGTGGACTGAAGCTTTCTTT. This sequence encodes CASRLEGQGWTEAFF.

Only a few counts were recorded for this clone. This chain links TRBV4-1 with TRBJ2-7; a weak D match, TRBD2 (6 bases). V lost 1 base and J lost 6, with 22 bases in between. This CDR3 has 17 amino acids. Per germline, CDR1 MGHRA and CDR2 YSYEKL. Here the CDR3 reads CASSQGVIGLTMSEQYF. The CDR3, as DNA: TGCGCCAGCAGCCAAGGAGTGATAGGACTAACCATGAGCGAGCAGTACTTC.

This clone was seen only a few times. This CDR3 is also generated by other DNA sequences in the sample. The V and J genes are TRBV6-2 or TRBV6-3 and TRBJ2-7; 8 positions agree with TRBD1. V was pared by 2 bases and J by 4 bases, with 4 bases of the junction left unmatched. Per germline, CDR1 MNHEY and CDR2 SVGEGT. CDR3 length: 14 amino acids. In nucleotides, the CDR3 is TGTGCCAGCAGTTACGGCCAGGGGGCTTACGAGCAGTACTTC. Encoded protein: CASSYGQGAYEQYF.

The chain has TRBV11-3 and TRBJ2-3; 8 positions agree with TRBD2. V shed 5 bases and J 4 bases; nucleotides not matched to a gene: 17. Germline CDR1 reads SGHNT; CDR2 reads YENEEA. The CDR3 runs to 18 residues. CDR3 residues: CASSRLTGTVGGADTQYF. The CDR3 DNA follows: TGTGCCAGCAGCCGCCTAACAGGGACTGTCGGGGGGGCAGATACGCAGTATTTT.

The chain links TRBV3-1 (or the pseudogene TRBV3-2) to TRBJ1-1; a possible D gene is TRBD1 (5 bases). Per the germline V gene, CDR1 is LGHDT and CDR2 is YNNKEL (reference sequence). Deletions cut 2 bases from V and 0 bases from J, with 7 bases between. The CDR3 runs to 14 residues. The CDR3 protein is CASSQRQLNTEAFF. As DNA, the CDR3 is TGTGCCAGCAGCCAACGACAGTTGAACACTGAAGCTTTCTTT.

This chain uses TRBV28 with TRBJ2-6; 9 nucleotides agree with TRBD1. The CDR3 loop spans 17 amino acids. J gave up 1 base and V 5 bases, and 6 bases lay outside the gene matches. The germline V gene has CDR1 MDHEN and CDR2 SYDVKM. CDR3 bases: TGTGCCAGCAGTCCCGCGGGGACAGGGTCTGGGGCCAACGTCCTGACTTTC. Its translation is CASSPAGTGSGANVLTF.

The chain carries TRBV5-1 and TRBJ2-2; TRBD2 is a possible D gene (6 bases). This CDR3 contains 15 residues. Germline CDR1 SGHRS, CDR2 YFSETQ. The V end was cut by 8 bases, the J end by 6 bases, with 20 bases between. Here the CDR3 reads CASVGELGGAGELFF. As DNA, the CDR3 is TGCGCCAGTGTGGGAGAACTCGGGGGAGCCGGGGAGCTGTTTTTT. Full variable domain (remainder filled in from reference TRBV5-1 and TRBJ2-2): KAGVTQTPRYLIKTRGQQVTLSCSPISGHRSVSWYQQTPGQGLQFLFEYFSETQRNKGNFPGRFSGRQFSNSRSEMNVSTLELGDSALYLCASVGELGGAGELFFGEGSRLTVL.

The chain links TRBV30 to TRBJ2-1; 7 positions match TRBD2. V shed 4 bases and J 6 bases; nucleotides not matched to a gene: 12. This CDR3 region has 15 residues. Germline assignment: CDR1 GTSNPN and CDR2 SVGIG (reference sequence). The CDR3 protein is CAWNPTSVKANEQFF. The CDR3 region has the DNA TGTGCCTGGAATCCCACTAGCGTCAAGGCCAATGAGCAGTTCTTC. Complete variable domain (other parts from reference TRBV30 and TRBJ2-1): SQTIHQWPATLVQPVGSPLSLECTVEGTSNPNLYWYRQAAGRGLQLLFYSVGIGQISSEVPQNLSASRPQDRQFILSSKKLLLSDSGFYLCAWNPTSVKANEQFFGPGTRLTVL.

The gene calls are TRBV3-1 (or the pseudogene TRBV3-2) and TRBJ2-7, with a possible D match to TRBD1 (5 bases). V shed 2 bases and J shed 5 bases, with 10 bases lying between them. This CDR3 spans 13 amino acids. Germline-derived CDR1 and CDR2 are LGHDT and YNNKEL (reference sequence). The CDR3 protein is CASSQRGRHEQYF. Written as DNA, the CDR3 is TGTGCCAGCAGCCAAAGGGGTCGCCACGAGCAGTACTTC.

In DNA form, the CDR3 reads TGTGCCAGCAGCTTAGTTGGGCACGAGCAGTACTTC. As protein: CASSLVGHEQYF. The chain is built from TRBV13 and TRBJ2-7; no reliable D call. The V end lost 1 base, the J end lost 5 bases, and 6 bases lay between the germline ends. Germline lookup yields CDR1 PRHDT and CDR2 FYEKMQ (reference sequence). The CDR3 runs to 12 residues.

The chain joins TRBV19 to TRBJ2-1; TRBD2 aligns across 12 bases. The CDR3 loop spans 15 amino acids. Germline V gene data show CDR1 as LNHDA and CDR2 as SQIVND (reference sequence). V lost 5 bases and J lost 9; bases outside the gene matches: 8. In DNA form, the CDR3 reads TGTGCCAGTAGTGCTTCTAGCGGGGGGGCAGCTGAGCAGTTCTTC. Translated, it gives CASSASSGGAAEQFF.

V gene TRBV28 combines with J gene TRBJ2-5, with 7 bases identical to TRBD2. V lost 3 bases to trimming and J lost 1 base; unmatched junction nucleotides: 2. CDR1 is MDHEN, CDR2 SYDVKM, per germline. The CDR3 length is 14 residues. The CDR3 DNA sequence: TGTGCCAGCAGTTTTGGCGGGAGCCAAGAGACCCAGTACTTC. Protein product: CASSFGGSQETQYF.

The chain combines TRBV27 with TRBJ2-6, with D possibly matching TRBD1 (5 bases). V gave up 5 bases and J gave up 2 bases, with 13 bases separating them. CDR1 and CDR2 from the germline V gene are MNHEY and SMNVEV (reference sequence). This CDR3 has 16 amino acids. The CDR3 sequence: CASSQSRGTGANVLTF. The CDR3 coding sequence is TGTGCCAGCAGTCAATCAAGGGGTACTGGGGCCAACGTCCTGACTTTC. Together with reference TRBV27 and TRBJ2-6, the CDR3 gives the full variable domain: EAQVTQNPRYLITVTGKKLTVTCSQNMNHEYMSWYRQDPGLGLRQIYYSMNVEVTDKGDVPEGYKVSRKEKRNFPLILESPSPNQTSLYFCASSQSRGTGANVLTFGAGSRLTVL.

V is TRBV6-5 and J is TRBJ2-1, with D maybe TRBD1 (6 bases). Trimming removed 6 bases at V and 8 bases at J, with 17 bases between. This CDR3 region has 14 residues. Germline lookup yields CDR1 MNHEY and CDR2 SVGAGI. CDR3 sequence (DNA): TGTGCCAGCAGAGCACGGGACACCCGGGATGAGCAGTTCTTC. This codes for CASRARDTRDEQFF.